This section outlines one T cell receptor beta chain sequence together with its context. Its antigen is as yet unknown. Here immunoSEQ multiplex PCR was the method, and the copy in TCRdb shows in-frame clones only, minus some. This table has about 54,000 clones, roughly 86% appearing once. These data are taken from a study of OX40 agonist ivuxolimab in advanced cancers. Study at large: From about 23 to 85 years was the age range, with a mean of about 56 years, and approximately 80% were male. Study outcomes and limitations: Mean expanded clone counts were higher in CD8+ than CD4+ T cells. Low clonal expansion, among the lowest seen, marked partial responders at 0.1-3.0 mg/kg.

V shed 7 bases and J shed 3 bases, with 17 bases lying between them. The CDR3 totals 15 residues. From germline, CDR1 is MNHEY and CDR2 SVGAGI. The rearrangement links TRBV6-5 to TRBJ2-3; no definite D call. This specimen consisted of CD4+ or CD8+ T cells sorted from blood, obtained in a trial of the OX40 agonist ivuxolimab. This clonotype was obtained from an adult with an advanced solid tumor such as melanoma, head and neck, liver or kidney cancer. CDR3 region: CASTTYGLGTDTQYF. Here the CDR3 DNA reads TGTGCCAGCACCACATATGGGCTTGGGACAGATACGCAGTATTTT.